This T cell receptor (beta chain) was profiled in a study of T cell changes during pregnancy in multiple sclerosis. Sequencing used immunoSEQ multiplex PCR; TCRdb keeps in-frame clones, though not all of them. The top ten hold less than 0.85% of the sample, which has 77,000 or so clones, 85% to 95% seen once. This receptor was obtained from a female donor in good health, enrolled as a control in a pregnancy study. Sample: peripheral blood, taken in the second trimester of pregnancy.

The CDR3 spells CASSQGLLGEQYF. CDR3 nucleotide sequence: TGTGCCAGCAGCCAGGGACTTTTGGGGGAGCAGTACTTC. The genes are TRBV7-9 and TRBJ2-7; TRBD2 might be the D (6 bases). Germline CDR1 SEHNR, CDR2 FQNEAQ (reference sequence). The length of the CDR3 is 13 residues. The ends were cut back, 5 bases at V and 7 bases at J, with 15 bases in the middle.